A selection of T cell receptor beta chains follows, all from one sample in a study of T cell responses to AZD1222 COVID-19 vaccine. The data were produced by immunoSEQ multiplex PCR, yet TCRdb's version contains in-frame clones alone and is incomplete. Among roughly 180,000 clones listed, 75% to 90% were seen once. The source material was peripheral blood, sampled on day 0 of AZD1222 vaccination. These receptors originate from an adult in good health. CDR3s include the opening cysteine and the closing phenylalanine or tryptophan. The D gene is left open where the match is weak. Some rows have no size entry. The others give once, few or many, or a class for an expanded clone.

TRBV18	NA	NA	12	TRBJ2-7	CASSPSNYEQYF	TGTGCCAGCTCACCATCGAACTACGAGCAGTACTTC
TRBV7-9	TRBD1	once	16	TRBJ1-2	CAGQRAQGAYDYGYTF	TGTGCCGGCCAACGGGCTCAGGGGGCCTACGACTATGGCTACACCTTC
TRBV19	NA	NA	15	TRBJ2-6	CASSIVGAGANVLTF	TGTGCCAGTAGTATAGTGGGGGCTGGGGCCAACGTCCTGACTTTC
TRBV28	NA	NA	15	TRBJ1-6	CASKTRGDYNSPLHF	TGTGCCAGTAAAACGCGGGGTGACTATAATTCACCCCTCCACTTT
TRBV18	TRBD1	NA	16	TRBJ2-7	CASSPNPGTGGHEQYF	TGTGCCAGCTCACCAAATCCCGGGACAGGGGGCCACGAGCAGTACTTC
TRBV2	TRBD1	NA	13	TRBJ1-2	CASGQGTDYGYTF	TGTGCCAGCGGACAGGGAACTGACTATGGCTACACCTTC
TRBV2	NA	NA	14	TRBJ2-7	CASRETRTEYEQYF	TGTGCCAGCCGCGAGACCCGGACAGAATACGAGCAGTACTTC
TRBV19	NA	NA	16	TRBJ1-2	CASISNRDPSNYGYTF	TGTGCCAGTATCTCAAACAGGGACCCCTCGAACTATGGCTACACCTTC
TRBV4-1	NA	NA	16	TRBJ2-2	CASSQGTLTNTGELFF	TGCGCCAGCAGCCAAGGGACATTGACGAACACCGGGGAGCTGTTTTTT
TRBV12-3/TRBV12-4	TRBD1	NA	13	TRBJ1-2	CASSNRTGKGYTF	TGTGCCAGCAGTAACCGGACAGGGAAGGGCTACACCTTC
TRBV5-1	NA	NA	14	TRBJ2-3	CASRPSHRADTQYF	TGCGCCAGCAGGCCGAGCCACAGGGCAGATACGCAGTATTTT
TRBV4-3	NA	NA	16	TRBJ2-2	CASSQVRLDNTGELFF	TGCGCCAGCAGCCAAGTGCGGCTAGACAACACCGGGGAGCTGTTTTTT
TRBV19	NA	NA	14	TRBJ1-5	CASSIVGVGQPQHF	TGTGCCAGTAGTATAGTAGGGGTCGGCCAGCCCCAGCATTTT
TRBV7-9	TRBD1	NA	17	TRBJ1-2	CASSSRDRGNLDYGYTF	TGTGCCAGCAGCTCCCGGGACAGGGGGAATTTGGACTATGGCTACACCTTC
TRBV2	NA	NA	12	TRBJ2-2	CASTWNTGELFF	TGTGCCAGCACTTGGAACACCGGGGAGCTGTTTTTT
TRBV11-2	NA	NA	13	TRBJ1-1	CASSPPGNTEAFF	TGTGCCAGCAGCCCACCAGGGAACACTGAAGCTTTCTTT
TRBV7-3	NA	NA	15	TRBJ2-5	CASSLTGGTPETQYF	TGTGCCAGCAGCTTAACGGGGGGAACGCCCGAGACCCAGTACTTC
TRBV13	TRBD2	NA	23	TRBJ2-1	CASSLMNPRLAGGQEGSYNEQFF	TGTGCCAGCAGCCTCATGAACCCCAGACTAGCGGGGGGCCAGGAGGGCTCCTACAATGAGCAGTTCTTC
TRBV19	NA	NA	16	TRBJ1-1	CASSILWVGSNTEAFF	TGTGCCAGTAGTATCTTATGGGTGGGATCGAACACTGAAGCTTTCTTT
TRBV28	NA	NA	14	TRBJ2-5	CASSWGADQETQYF	TGTGCCAGCAGTTGGGGGGCAGACCAAGAGACCCAGTACTTC
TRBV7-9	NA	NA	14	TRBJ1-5	CASSLGQGNQPQHF	TGTGCCAGCAGCTTGGGACAAGGCAATCAGCCCCAGCATTTT
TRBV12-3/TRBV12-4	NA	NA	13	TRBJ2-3	CASSSPANRAQYF	TGTGCCAGCAGTTCTCCGGCGAACAGGGCGCAGTATTTT
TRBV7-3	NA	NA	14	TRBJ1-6	CASSLVGGNSPLHF	TGTGCCAGCAGCCTCGTCGGCGGGAATTCACCCCTCCACTTT
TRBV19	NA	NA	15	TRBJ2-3	CASAQTDKGTDTQYF	TGTGCCAGTGCCCAGACAGACAAAGGCACAGATACGCAGTATTTT
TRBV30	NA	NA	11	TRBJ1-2	CAWSVLSGYTF	TGTGCCTGGAGTGTACTGTCTGGCTACACCTTC
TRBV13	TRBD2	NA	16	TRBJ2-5	CASSRRTSGIQETQYF	TGTGCCAGCAGCCGCCGGACTAGTGGGATCCAAGAGACCCAGTACTTC
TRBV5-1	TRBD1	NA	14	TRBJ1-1	CASSSTGGRTEAFF	TGCGCCAGCAGCTCGACAGGGGGGAGGACTGAAGCTTTCTTT
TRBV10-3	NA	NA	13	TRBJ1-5	CAITGGGGQPQHF	TGTGCCATCACTGGGGGGGGCGGCCAGCCCCAGCATTTT
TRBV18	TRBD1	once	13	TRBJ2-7	CASSRDREGEQYF	TGTGCCAGCTCACGGGACAGGGAAGGCGAGCAGTACTTC
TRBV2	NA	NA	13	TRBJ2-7	CASRRTESYEQYF	TGTGCCAGCAGACGGACAGAATCCTACGAGCAGTACTTC
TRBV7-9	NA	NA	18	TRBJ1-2	CASSGRRLAGPTSHGYTF	TGTGCCAGCAGCGGTAGGCGGCTTGCAGGACCGACGTCTCATGGCTACACCTTC
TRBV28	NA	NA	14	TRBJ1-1	CASSFVELTTEAFF	TGTGCCAGCAGTTTCGTTGAACTGACCACTGAAGCTTTCTTT
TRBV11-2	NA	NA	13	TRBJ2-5	CASSLGYQETQYF	TGTGCCAGCAGCTTAGGCTACCAAGAGACCCAGTACTTC
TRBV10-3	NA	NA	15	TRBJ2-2	CAISDGPMTAGELFF	TGTGCCATCAGTGACGGGCCCATGACGGCCGGGGAGCTGTTTTTT
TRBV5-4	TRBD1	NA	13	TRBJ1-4	CASSSGQNEKLFF	TGTGCCAGCAGCTCGGGACAGAATGAAAAACTGTTTTTT
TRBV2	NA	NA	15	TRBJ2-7	CASSEAPQLAYEQYF	TGTGCCAGCAGTGAAGCGCCCCAATTAGCTTACGAGCAGTACTTC
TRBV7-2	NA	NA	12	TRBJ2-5	CASSRVGETQYF	TGTGCCAGCAGCCGAGTCGGCGAGACCCAGTACTTC
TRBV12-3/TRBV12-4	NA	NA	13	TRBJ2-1	CASSLGGADEQFF	TGTGCCAGCAGTTTAGGCGGGGCGGATGAGCAGTTCTTC
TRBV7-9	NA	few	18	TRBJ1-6	CASSLALGGGSYNSPLHF	TGTGCCAGCAGCTTAGCGTTGGGAGGGGGCTCCTATAATTCACCCCTCCACTTT
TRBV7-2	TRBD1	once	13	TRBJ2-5	CASSATRGETQYF	TGTGCCAGCAGCGCGACCAGGGGGGAGACCCAGTACTTC
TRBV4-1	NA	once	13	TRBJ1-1	CASSQYEPREAFF	TGCGCCAGCAGCCAATACGAACCAAGGGAAGCTTTCTTT
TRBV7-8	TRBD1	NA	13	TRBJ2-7	CASSTGQGSEQYF	TGTGCCAGCAGCACAGGACAGGGGAGCGAGCAGTACTTC
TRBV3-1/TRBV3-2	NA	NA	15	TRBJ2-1	CASSNRESSYNEQFF	TGTGCCAGCAGCAACAGGGAAAGCTCCTACAATGAGCAGTTCTTC
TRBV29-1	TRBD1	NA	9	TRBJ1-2	CSVADRDTF	TGCAGCGTTGCCGACAGGGACACCTTC
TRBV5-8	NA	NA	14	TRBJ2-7	CASSLHDNPYEQYF	TGTGCCAGCAGCTTACACGACAATCCCTACGAGCAGTACTTC
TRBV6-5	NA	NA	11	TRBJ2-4	CASSLGGIQYF	TGTGCCAGCAGTTTGGGGGGCATTCAGTACTTC
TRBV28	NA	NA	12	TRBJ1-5	CASSHSNQPQHF	TGTGCCAGCAGTCATAGCAATCAGCCCCAGCATTTT